The sequence of this TCR beta chain was determined in a study of control samples from healthy donors and cancer patients. This table comes from immunoSEQ multiplex PCR, and its TCRdb copy is limited to in-frame clones, with some not included. The table shows 90,000 or so clones, with roughly 86% occurring only once. This sequence was found in a woman aged 45-60 years in good health. The sequenced sample was blood.

For the CDR3, the DNA is TGTGCCAGTAGTGTGGCCCCGATGGTTGAAGCTTTCTTT. This gives the protein CASSVAPMVEAFF. The J gene is TRBJ1-1, the V gene TRBV19; D gene uncertain. This CDR3 is 13 amino acids long. V dropped 5 bases and J dropped 7 bases, with 14 bases sitting between them. The germline CDR1 and CDR2 sequences are LNHDA and SQIVND (reference sequence).